Presented here are 21 T cell receptor beta chains from one specimen sequenced in a study of blood T cell repertoires in COVID-19. The protocol was immunoSEQ multiplex PCR, while the TCRdb copy is restricted to in-frame clones and leaves out a portion. The sample lists tens of thousands of clones; about nine tenths were seen once. The sequencing sample was made of peripheral blood. The receptors here all came from a man aged 35 to 55 with COVID-19, enrolled during active disease.

The CDR3 DNA follows: TGTGCCAGCAGTTCTCAGATTGGTGGCTACACCTTC. Its translation: CASSSQIGGYTF. The chain is built from TRBV28 and TRBJ1-2; no definite D call. The CDR3 is 12 residues long. V lost 4 bases and J 7 bases, leaving 10 bases between the germline ends. Per germline, CDR1 MDHEN and CDR2 SYDVKM.

V usage is TRBV7-9 and J usage is TRBJ2-5, with a possible D match to TRBD1 (6 bases). Trimming cost V 4 bases and J 4 bases, with 16 bases left between them. There are 15 residues in the CDR3. Germline values: CDR1 SEHNR, CDR2 FQNEAQ (reference sequence). CDR3 in DNA: TGTGCCAGCAGCTCCTTGGGGGCCAAGGTAGAGACCCAGTACTTC. Translated, it gives CASSSLGAKVETQYF.

The CDR3 coding sequence is TGTGCCAGTAGTGGACAGGGCAGCTCCTACAATGAGCAGTTCTTC. This gives the protein CASSGQGSSYNEQFF. The rearrangement uses TRBV19 and TRBJ2-1, with 8 bases identical to TRBD1. V lost 5 bases, J lost 0 bases, and 3 bases stayed unmatched. There are 15 residues in the CDR3. Germline assignment: CDR1 LNHDA and CDR2 SQIVND (reference sequence).

The rearrangement joins TRBV7-9 to TRBJ2-7; TRBD1 agrees at 9 bases. The CDR3 length is 18 residues. J lost 0 bases, V lost 1 base, and 10 bases had no gene match. Germline assignment: CDR1 SEHNR and CDR2 FQNEAQ (reference sequence). CDR3 protein: CASSLEGEGTGSSYEQYF. The CDR3 region has the DNA TGTGCCAGCAGCTTAGAGGGGGAGGGGACAGGGTCCTCCTACGAGCAGTACTTC. Together with reference TRBV7-9 and TRBJ2-7, the CDR3 gives the full variable domain: DTGVSQNPRHKITKRGQNVTFRCDPISEHNRLYWYRQTLGQGPEFLTYFQNEAQLEKSRLLSDRFSAERPKGSFSTLEIQRTEQGDSAMYLCASSLEGEGTGSSYEQYFGPGTRLTVT.

There are a few counts of this clone. This rearrangement joins TRBV5-1 to TRBJ1-1, with a weak D call TRBD1 (6 bases). CDR3 length equals 15 residues. V gave up 4 bases and J gave up 2 bases, with 15 bases separating them. Germline CDR1 and CDR2: SGHRS and YFSETQ. Written as DNA, the CDR3 is TGCGCCAGCAGCCAAGGGACATTTACCAACACTGAAGCTTTCTTT. Residues: CASSQGTFTNTEAFF.

The chain recombines TRBV10-3 with TRBJ1-2; D is uncertain. The germline V and J ends were trimmed by 2 bases and 2 bases, with 6 bases remaining between them. Germline V gene data show CDR1 as ENHRY and CDR2 as SYGVKD. This CDR3 contains 13 residues. CDR3 in DNA: TGTGCCATCAGTGAGGACACCAACTATGGCTACACCTTC. This encodes CAISEDTNYGYTF.

The rearrangement joins TRBV5-1 to TRBJ2-3, with 8 positions matching TRBD1. Germline lookup yields CDR1 SGHRS and CDR2 YFSETQ. The CDR3 contains 16 residues. Trimming took 3 bases from V and 3 from J; bases not matched to a gene: 9. CDR3 region: CASSSPPRGRTDTQYF. The CDR3 nucleotides are TGCGCCAGCAGCTCACCACCCAGGGGGCGGACAGATACGCAGTATTTT.

The chain links TRBV30 to TRBJ2-3, with TRBD2 matching over 10 bases. From germline, CDR1 is GTSNPN and CDR2 SVGIG (reference sequence). The V and J ends lost 2 bases and 2 bases, in that order; junction bases with no gene match: 10. This CDR3 region has 17 residues. CDR3 sequence reads: CAWSFIRTSGHTDTQYF. In nucleotides, the CDR3 is TGTGCCTGGAGTTTTATCAGGACTAGCGGTCACACAGATACGCAGTATTTT.

This clone was seen just once. The CDR3 here is CASSESSGTYNEQFF. In nucleotides, the CDR3 is TGTGCCAGCAGTGAATCTAGCGGGACTTACAATGAGCAGTTCTTC. The rearrangement uses TRBV6-1 and TRBJ2-1, with TRBD2 identical over 9 bases. Germline lookup yields CDR1 MNHNS and CDR2 SASEGT. The CDR3 has 15 amino acids. J gave up 4 bases and V 2 bases, and 3 bases lay outside the gene matches.

The chain recombines TRBV7-8 with TRBJ1-1; D gene ambiguous. Trimming cost V 5 bases and J 5 bases, with 18 bases left between them. The CDR3 spans 15 residues. Germline assignment: CDR1 SGHVS and CDR2 FQNEAQ. The chain's CDR3 is CASSLFEEGGTEAFF. CDR3 coding DNA: TGTGCCAGCAGCCTTTTCGAGGAGGGAGGAACTGAAGCTTTCTTT.

CDR3 nucleotides: TGTGCCAGTAGTGGCAGGGATCAGCCCCAGCATTTT. Encoded protein: CASSGRDQPQHF. The chain is built from TRBV19 and TRBJ1-5; possible D gene TRBD1, 5 bases. V dropped 5 bases and J dropped 5 bases, with 7 bases sitting between them. Germline loops: CDR1 LNHDA, CDR2 SQIVND (reference sequence). CDR3 length: 12 amino acids.

The CDR3 loop reads CATSRDLAGGPITATQYF. The DNA of the CDR3 is TGTGCCACCAGCAGAGATCTAGCGGGGGGCCCAATTACAGCGACCCAGTACTTC. This chain joins TRBV15 and TRBJ2-5; TRBD2 agrees at 11 bases. Trimming at V came to 0 bases and at J to 7 bases, leaving 13 bases not matched to a gene. The CDR3 runs to 18 residues. Germline loops: CDR1 LNHNV, CDR2 YYDKDF (reference sequence).

The V call is TRBV5-1, the J call TRBJ2-2, with a possible D match to TRBD1 (7 bases). This CDR3 region has 15 residues. Germline-derived CDR1 and CDR2 are SGHRS and YFSETQ. The V end lost 5 bases, the J end lost 6 bases, and 17 bases lay between the germline ends. CDR3 sequence reads: CASRPSGGGSGELFF. The CDR3 bases are TGCGCCAGCAGACCGTCAGGGGGAGGCTCCGGGGAGCTGTTTTTT.

The rearrangement uses TRBV10-3 and TRBJ2-7, with TRBD2 matching 11 bases. Germline CDR1 is ENHRY and CDR2 is SYGVKD. This CDR3 comprises 14 residues. The trim removed 6 bases at V and 2 bases at J, leaving 3 bases unmatched. CDR3 nucleotide sequence: TGTGCCATCAGCACTAGCGGGAGTACCTACGAGCAGTACTTC. Translation: CAISTSGSTYEQYF.

This chain links TRBV6-1 with TRBJ2-3; D unclear. Germline V gene lookup returns CDR1 MNHNS and CDR2 SASEGT. The length of the CDR3 is 15 residues. V was shortened by 2 bases and J by 0 bases, with 9 bases between the two germline ends. The CDR3 protein is CASSELGTSTDTQYF. CDR3 coding DNA: TGTGCCAGCAGTGAACTGGGCACGAGCACAGATACGCAGTATTTT.

CDR3 DNA sequence: TGTGCCACCGACGGGGGGGCCTGGAGCAATCAGCCCCAGCATTTT. It translates to CATDGGAWSNQPQHF. The chain links TRBV28 to TRBJ1-5; tentative D call: TRBD1 (6 bases). The V gene's germline CDR1 is MDHEN and CDR2 SYDVKM. The CDR3 contains 15 residues. V was trimmed by 10 bases and J by 1 base, leaving 17 bases between them.

The chain is built from TRBV24-1 and TRBJ2-3, with D tentatively TRBD2 (7 bases). Germline V gives CDR1 KGHDR, CDR2 SFDVKD. The CDR3 is made up of 16 amino acids. The V end lost 3 bases, the J end lost 4 bases, and 16 bases lay between the germline ends. The chain's CDR3 is CATSDQRGGSADTQYF. CDR3 bases: TGTGCCACCAGTGATCAGAGGGGGGGTAGCGCAGATACGCAGTATTTT.

The genes are TRBV29-1 and TRBJ1-5; weak D call: TRBD1 (5 bases). In germline, CDR1 is SQVTM, CDR2 ANQGSEA. The V gene lost 2 bases and the J gene lost 4 bases, with 9 bases spanning the gap. This CDR3 spans 13 amino acids. The CDR3 DNA sequence: TGCAGCGTTGAACAGGGAGGGAATCAGCCCCAGCATTTT. Encoded protein: CSVEQGGNQPQHF.

The chain is built from TRBV27 and TRBJ2-7; possibly TRBD2 for D (5 bases). CDR1 is MNHEY and CDR2 is SMNVEV in the germline V gene (reference sequence). The CDR3 contains 13 residues. V gave up 6 bases and J gave up 0 bases, with 9 bases separating them. For the CDR3, the DNA is TGTGCCAGCAGACGCGGGTCCTCCTACGAGCAGTACTTC. Encoded protein: CASRRGSSYEQYF.

The gene calls are TRBV30 and TRBJ2-3, with D tentatively TRBD2 (6 bases). The CDR3 sequence is 19 residues long. From germline, CDR1 is GTSNPN and CDR2 SVGIG (reference sequence). V dropped 1 base and J dropped 0 bases, with 23 bases sitting between them. The CDR3 region is CAWSDAVGGVSSSTDTQYF. CDR3 sequence (DNA): TGTGCCTGGAGTGACGCAGTCGGGGGTGTCTCCTCTAGCACAGATACGCAGTATTTT.

The chain has TRBV11-2 and TRBJ2-1; maybe TRBD2 (6 bases). This CDR3 region has 16 residues. Germline loops: CDR1 SGHAT, CDR2 FQNNGV. V lost 1 base to trimming and J lost 3 bases, with 13 bases between them. CDR3 amino acids: CASSLVWQGGYNEQFF. The CDR3 coding sequence is TGTGCCAGCAGCTTAGTGTGGCAGGGAGGCTACAATGAGCAGTTCTTC.